These 23 T cell receptor beta chains originate from one sample sequenced in a study of radiotherapy plus CTLA-4 blockade in lung cancer. Clones were read by immunoSEQ multiplex PCR, and TCRdb kept only the in-frame ones, dropping some. This table has about 88,000 clones, around 72% appearing once. Sequencing used peripheral blood, obtained from a patient treated with radiotherapy plus ipilimumab. Source of these receptors: a human donor with non-small cell lung cancer that progressed on radiotherapy plus ipilimumab.

This chain connects TRBV4-1 to TRBJ2-1; D remains unclear. The germline V gene has CDR1 MGHRA and CDR2 YSYEKL. The CDR3 is 17 amino acids. The germline V and J ends were trimmed by 3 bases and 7 bases, with 22 bases remaining between them. The CDR3 reads CASSHSPADPGSNEQFF. In nucleotides, the CDR3 is TGCGCCAGCAGCCATTCTCCGGCCGACCCTGGTTCTAATGAGCAGTTCTTC.

V usage is TRBV29-1 and J usage is TRBJ1-4; no clear D. Germline loops: CDR1 SQVTM, CDR2 ANQGSEA. The CDR3 contains 13 residues. The V end lost 4 bases, the J end lost 2 bases, and 8 bases lay between the germline ends. As DNA, the CDR3 is TGCAGCGTTGCACAAAACACTAATGAAAAACTGTTTTTT. Its protein product is CSVAQNTNEKLFF.

The rearrangement uses TRBV7-2 and TRBJ2-5; D may be TRBD2 (5 bases). Germline V lookup: CDR1 SGHTA, CDR2 FQGNSA. Between the trimmed V and J ends, which lost 5 bases and 5 bases, there was a span of 15 bases. The CDR3 is made up of 14 amino acids. The DNA of the CDR3 is TGTGCCAGCAGCCCCGCCGCGGGCGCGGAGACCCAGTACTTC. Amino acids: CASSPAAGAETQYF.

This chain uses TRBV29-1 with TRBJ1-5, with a possible D match to TRBD1 (5 bases). The CDR3 is made up of 13 amino acids. CDR1 and CDR2 (germline): SQVTM, ANQGSEA. Trimming stripped 4 bases from V and 2 bases from J, with 9 bases between. CDR3 DNA: TGCAGCGTTGCGGGGGTTGGCAATCAGCCCCAGCATTTT. It codes for CSVAGVGNQPQHF.

This clone was found a few times. V is TRBV30 and J is TRBJ2-5, with 9 bases fitting TRBD2. The CDR3 sequence is 17 residues long. The V and J ends lost 0 bases and 3 bases, in that order; junction bases with no gene match: 11. The germline CDR1 and CDR2 sequences are GTSNPN and SVGIG (reference sequence). The CDR3 region has the DNA TGTGCCTGGAGTGTACGGGGCACTAGCGGGTATAAAGAGACCCAGTACTTC. It translates to CAWSVRGTSGYKETQYF.

Only a few counts were recorded for this clone. The CDR3 nucleotides read TGTGCCAGTAACGAAGGTACTGAAAAACTGTTTTTT. Protein sequence: CASNEGTEKLFF. The genes are TRBV19 and TRBJ1-4; D remains ambiguous. There are 12 residues in the CDR3. Germline-derived CDR1 and CDR2 are LNHDA and SQIVND (reference sequence). With 7 bases removed from V and 7 bases from J, the gap between germline ends came to 10 bases.

This chain links TRBV5-4 with TRBJ2-1; 12 bases line up with TRBD2. CDR3 length: 15 residues. J was trimmed by 9 bases and V by 1 base; bases with no gene match: 5. Germline V CDR1 and CDR2: SGHNT, YYREEE (reference sequence). CDR3 DNA sequence: TGTGCCAGCAGCTTGCTAGCGGGAGGGGTGGGTGAGCAGTTCTTC. Protein sequence: CASSLLAGGVGEQFF.

The gene calls are TRBV18 and TRBJ1-2, with 9 bases aligning to TRBD1. Germline V gives CDR1 KGHSH, CDR2 LQKENI. CDR3 length equals 15 residues. Trimming at V came to 0 bases and at J to 4 bases, leaving 3 bases not matched to a gene. The CDR3 region is CASSPPLGQGYGYTF. CDR3 DNA: TGTGCCAGCTCACCACCCTTGGGACAGGGCTATGGCTACACCTTC. Supplemented by reference TRBV18 and TRBJ1-2, the full variable domain reads NAGVMQNPRHLVRRRGQEARLRCSPMKGHSHVYWYRQLPEEGLKFMVYLQKENIIDESGMPKERFSAEFPKEGPSILRIQQVVRGDSAAYFCASSPPLGQGYGYTFGSGTRLTVV.

The chain carries TRBV7-2 and TRBJ2-2; TRBD2 is a possible D gene (6 bases). The V and J ends lost 5 bases and 7 bases respectively, with 14 bases between them. The CDR3 is 14 residues long. Germline assignment: CDR1 SGHTA and CDR2 FQGNSA. The CDR3 spells CASSRGTGDGELFF. The CDR3 DNA is TGTGCCAGCAGCCGGGGGACGGGGGACGGGGAGCTGTTTTTT.

As concerns this clone: The junction and the germline gene differ at one end; a read error may be behind it. The CDR3 DNA is TGTGCTAGCAGCTTACTGGGCGGGACTCCGGGGGATACGCAGTATTTT. This codes for CASSLLGGTPGDTQYF. The chain has TRBV7-7 and TRBJ2-3, with D perhaps TRBD2 (6 bases). Germline V gene sequence: CDR1 SSHAT, CDR2 FNYEAQ (reference sequence). The CDR3 spans 16 residues.

V usage is TRBV6-5 and J usage is TRBJ2-7, with a possible D match to TRBD1 (6 bases). Germline V gene sequence: CDR1 MNHEY, CDR2 SVGAGI. This CDR3 contains 13 residues. The V end was cut by 6 bases, the J end by 1 base, with 10 bases between. The CDR3 coding sequence is TGTGCCAGCAGCTCAGGGGAATCCTACGAGCAGTACTTC. It translates to CASSSGESYEQYF.

This clone occurred a few times. This chain connects TRBV10-3 to TRBJ2-7; possible D gene TRBD2, 5 bases. The V end lost 8 bases, the J end lost 2 bases, and 10 bases lay between the germline ends. CDR3 length: 12 amino acids. The germline CDR1 and CDR2 sequences are ENHRY and SYGVKD. The CDR3 spells CAIGDGTYEQYF. The CDR3 nucleotides are TGTGCCATCGGAGACGGGACCTACGAGCAGTACTTC.

The CDR3 nucleotides read TGTGCCAGCAACTTACAGGCTCAGCCCCAGCATTTT. It specifies CASNLQAQPQHF. The chain links TRBV6-1 to TRBJ1-5; D might be TRBD1 (5 bases). The CDR3 covers 12 residues. Germline-derived CDR1 and CDR2 are MNHNS and SASEGT. Trimming took 7 bases from V and 6 from J, leaving 10 bases between them.

The rearrangement uses TRBV9 and TRBJ2-3; D uncertain. The CDR3 consists of 15 residues. Germline CDR1 is SGDLS and CDR2 is YYNGEE. V lost 0 bases and J 2 bases, leaving 10 bases between the germline ends. The CDR3 region is CASSVAGGPTDTQYF. The CDR3 region has the DNA TGTGCCAGCAGCGTAGCGGGTGGTCCCACAGATACGCAGTATTTT.

The chain has TRBV4-2 and TRBJ1-4; D perhaps matches TRBD1 (6 bases). Germline CDR1 reads LGHNA; CDR2 reads YNFKEQ. V was trimmed by 1 base and J by 7 bases, leaving 19 bases between them. The CDR3 has 17 residues. The CDR3 DNA reads TGTGCCAGCAGCCAAGGGGGACGGGGGGCCGTGGCTGAAAAACTGTTTTTT. As protein: CASSQGGRGAVAEKLFF.

This chain uses TRBV4-2 with TRBJ2-3; the match to TRBD2 covers 12 bases. Germline trimming cut 3 bases from V and 0 bases from J; bases unmatched to any gene: 4. The germline V gene encodes CDR1 LGHNA and CDR2 YNFKEQ. The CDR3 contains 17 residues. CDR3 loop: CASSQASGGVSTDTQYF. CDR3 DNA: TGTGCCAGCAGCCAGGCTAGCGGGGGGGTTAGCACAGATACGCAGTATTTT.

This clone appeared a single time. The V gene is TRBV28, the J gene TRBJ1-1, with 8 bases aligning to TRBD1. Germline V CDR1 and CDR2: MDHEN, SYDVKM. This CDR3 spans 14 amino acids. The V gene end was trimmed by 6 bases and the J gene end by 1 base; junction bases not matched to a gene: 4. The chain's CDR3 is CASSKDRENTEAFF. The CDR3 nucleotides are TGTGCCAGCAGCAAGGACAGGGAGAACACTGAAGCTTTCTTT.

The chain recombines TRBV6-4 with TRBJ2-1; D is ambiguous. Germline CDR1 reads MRHNA; CDR2 reads SNTAGT. Trimming left V 5 bases short and J 5 bases short, with 10 bases between. CDR3 length equals 13 residues. CDR3 DNA: TGTGCCAGCAGTAGAAGCGCGAACAATGAGCAGTTCTTC. Protein sequence: CASSRSANNEQFF.

This clone was picked up one time. The V and J genes are TRBV5-6 and TRBJ2-5, with TRBD1 identical over 8 bases. The CDR3 sequence is 14 residues long. CDR1 is SGHDT and CDR2 is YYEEEE in the germline V gene. J gave up 4 bases and V 0 bases, and 2 bases lay outside the gene matches. CDR3 nucleotides: TGTGCCAGCAGCTTGGGTACAGGGGGAGAGACCCAGTACTTC. This encodes CASSLGTGGETQYF.

This chain links TRBV5-1 with TRBJ2-7; TRBD1 is a possible D gene (6 bases). In germline, CDR1 is SGHRS, CDR2 YFSETQ. The V end was cut by 5 bases, the J end by 4 bases, with 13 bases between. CDR3 length equals 13 residues. DNA for the CDR3: TGCGCCAGCAGTTCCGGACAGCTATACGAGCAGTACTTC. Translating gives CASSSGQLYEQYF. Drawing the rest from reference TRBV5-1 and TRBJ2-7, the complete variable domain is KAGVTQTPRYLIKTRGQQVTLSCSPISGHRSVSWYQQTPGQGLQFLFEYFSETQRNKGNFPGRFSGRQFSNSRSEMNVSTLELGDSALYLCASSSGQLYEQYFGPGTRLTVT.

As to this clone: Other DNA sequences from this sample encode an identical CDR3 as well. J is TRBJ2-2 and V is TRBV28; D not resolved. The germline CDR1 and CDR2 sequences are MDHEN and SYDVKM. This CDR3 region has 13 residues. With 2 bases removed from V and 3 bases from J, the gap between germline ends came to 4 bases. CDR3 sequence reads: CASSLGHTGELFF. The CDR3 DNA follows: TGTGCCAGCAGTTTAGGTCACACCGGGGAGCTGTTTTTT.

J is TRBJ2-1 and V is TRBV5-6; 14 bases are shared with TRBD2. Trimming cost V 0 bases and J 8 bases; bases outside gene matches: 7. This CDR3 is built from 17 residues. Per germline, CDR1 SGHDT and CDR2 YYEEEE. CDR3: CASSLAPGLAGDDEQFF. The CDR3 DNA reads TGTGCCAGCAGCTTGGCTCCGGGACTAGCGGGAGATGATGAGCAGTTCTTC.

The chain employs TRBV10-1 and TRBJ2-7; 13 positions match TRBD2. The germline V gene encodes CDR1 WNHNN and CDR2 SYGVQD (reference sequence). Losses at the gene ends were 3 bases for V and 1 base for J; bases not matched to a gene: 9. The CDR3 spans 18 residues. CDR3 protein: CASSDYGLAGVQSYEQYF. In nucleotides, the CDR3 is TGCGCCAGCAGTGATTACGGACTAGCGGGAGTTCAGTCCTACGAGCAGTACTTC.